This T cell receptor beta chain was sequenced during a study of shared clonotypes between healthy human individuals. As for the study in general: CD8 memory received one plate per donor, CD8 naive two, CD4 memory three and CD4 naive three. The study's findings and limits: In the sorted subsets, rarefaction showed sequencing was incomplete despite large depth.

A split of CD4+ cells into CD45RA+ naive and CD45RA-negative memory subsets was performed. This CDR3 is 13 amino acids long. Germline-derived CDR1 and CDR2 are MNHNS and SASEGT. Trimming took 5 bases from V and 8 from J, leaving 10 bases between them. TCRdb's copy holds only in-frame clones and misses some; the assay was immunoSEQ multiplex PCR. The table records roughly 500,000 clones, approximately 94% of them present only once. Regarding this clone: The antigen remains undetermined.

The receptor's source is a woman aged 25 to 39 in good health. The specimen was naive CD4+ T cells sorted from blood. Subset noted: CD45RA+ positively selected. V usage is TRBV6-1 and J usage is TRBJ1-6; D unresolved. The CDR3, as DNA: TGTGCCAGCAGTCTTCAACGAGATTCACCCCTCCACTTT. Amino acids: CASSLQRDSPLHF.